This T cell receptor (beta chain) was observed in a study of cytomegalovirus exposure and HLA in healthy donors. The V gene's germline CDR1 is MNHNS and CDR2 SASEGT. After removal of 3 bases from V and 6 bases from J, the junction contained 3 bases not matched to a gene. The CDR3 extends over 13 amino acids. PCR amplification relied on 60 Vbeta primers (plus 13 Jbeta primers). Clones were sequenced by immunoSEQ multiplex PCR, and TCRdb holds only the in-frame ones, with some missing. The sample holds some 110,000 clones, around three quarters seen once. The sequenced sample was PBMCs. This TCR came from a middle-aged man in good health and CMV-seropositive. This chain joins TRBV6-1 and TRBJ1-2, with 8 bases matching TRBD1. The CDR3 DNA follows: TGTGCCAGCAGTGATGACAGGGGCCATGGCTACACCTTC. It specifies CASSDDRGHGYTF.